This is a list of T cell receptor beta chains from one sample in a study of cytomegalovirus exposure and HLA in healthy donors. Generated by immunoSEQ multiplex PCR, the TCRdb table keeps only in-frame clones and is missing some. Of 100,000 or so clones listed, 60% to 85% were seen once; the top ten hold approximately 2.6%. Sequencing input: PBMCs. All receptors come from a female donor in good health and CMV-seronegative. Both conserved end residues are trimmed from each CDR3. The order of the fields is V gene, CDR3 length, J gene, CDR3 protein.

>TRBV21-1|15|TRBJ1-5
ASSLGQGNRSNQPQH
>TRBV7-3|15|TRBJ2-2
ASSPGGADANTGELF
>TRBV6-6|10|TRBJ2-1
ASLSSYNEQF
>TRBV9|14|TRBJ1-6
ASSVGGGPFDSPLH
>TRBV13|18|TRBJ2-5
ASSLNPITGRGKVRETQY
>TRBV9|12|TRBJ2-7
ASSAGSHSYEQY
>TRBV27|16|TRBJ2-5
ASSTLPLTSGGAQTQY
>TRBV1|20|TRBJ2-3
TSSQDLRDWGETRTSTDTQY
>TRBV5-1|14|TRBJ2-2
ASSLGWLTYTGELF
>TRBV4-3|11|TRBJ1-1
ASSQSSNTEAF
>TRBV11-2|9|TRBJ2-7
ASSAYYEQY
>TRBV25-1|13|TRBJ2-2
ASSESTPNTGELF
>TRBV7-8|17|TRBJ2-7
ASSAATGTSGAFSYEQY
>TRBV7-2|12|TRBJ2-3
ASSPGGGTDTQY
>TRBV7-9|13|TRBJ2-7
ASSRGQGVVDEQY
>TRBV11-2|16|TRBJ2-6
ASSLGIGEGSGANVLT
>TRBV30|12|TRBJ2-1
ASGAEASFNEQF
>TRBV4-2|12|TRBJ1-2
ASSQDAQAYGYT
>TRBV27|11|.
ASGPTGTYEQY
>TRBV7-9|11|TRBJ1-1
ASSVGANTEAF
>TRBV4-3|20|TRBJ2-7
ASSQDAPPGQGRYPGDYEQY
>TRBV11-2|12|TRBJ2-5
ASSFVGGPETQY
>TRBV30|10|TRBJ2-7
AWNPGNYEQY
>TRBV10-3|14|TRBJ1-6
AISEREGVGHSPLH
>TRBV18|14|TRBJ1-1
ASLIRGGWTNTEAF
>TRBV6-5|12|TRBJ1-1
ASSSGTGNEKAF
>TRBV30|14|TRBJ1-4
AWSVFGVATNEKLF
>TRBV6-6|13|TRBJ2-1
ASSPRGTVYNEQF
>TRBV27|13|.
ASRDRLAGVYEQY
>TRBV19|15|TRBJ1-1
ASRSWGSGSVNTEAF
>TRBV12-5|13|TRBJ1-2
ASGFGQGAIYGYT
>TRBV7-9|13|TRBJ2-5
SSSKHQQGGETQY
>TRBV5-1|13|TRBJ2-7
ASSLEPRVPYEQY
>TRBV7-6|11|TRBJ2-2
ASSLTGVGELF
>TRBV9|13|TRBJ2-5
ASKRGAGARETQY
>TRBV2|9|TRBJ2-7
ASTGAYEQY
>TRBV4-1|12|TRBJ1-2
ASSQVWGRNGYT
>TRBV2|14|TRBJ2-2
ASKYSPTAMTGELF
>TRBV9|15|TRBJ1-1
ASSPSPYGTGNTEAF
>TRBV10-2|9|TRBJ2-3
ASRGADTQY
>TRBV27|15|TRBJ2-1
ASSYGGGNDGYNEQF
>TRBV27|14|TRBJ2-1
ASSLAGVGSYNEQF
>TRBV19|11|TRBJ1-2
ASSYGRNYGYT
>TRBV21-1|13|TRBJ2-7
ATDRTGQRPYEQY
>TRBV27|13|TRBJ2-1
ASSLGAGGLYEQF